These 13 T cell receptor beta chains were all obtained from the same sample, sequenced in a study of control samples from healthy donors and cancer patients. Some clones are missing from TCRdb's copy, which holds only in-frame ones; the method was immunoSEQ multiplex PCR. This table lists fewer than 250,000 clones. The sample consisted of blood. The receptors here all came from a woman under 40 in good health.

This sequence joins TRBV7-6 and TRBJ2-2; 13 bases line up with TRBD2. There are 18 residues in the CDR3. V gave up 5 bases and J gave up 0 bases; unmatched junction bases: 6. Germline CDR1 reads SGHVS; CDR2 reads FNYEAQ. In DNA, the CDR3 is TGTGCCAGCAGCAAAACTAGCGGGGGGGCACCGAACACCGGGGAGCTGTTTTTT. Translated, it gives CASSKTSGGAPNTGELFF.

The V gene is TRBV6-6, the J gene TRBJ1-1, with D possibly matching TRBD1 (5 bases). V lost 6 bases, J lost 4 bases, and 15 bases lay in between. Germline CDR1 is MNHNY and CDR2 is SVGAGI (reference sequence). The CDR3 extends over 14 amino acids. The CDR3 here is CASSPALQGTEAFF. The CDR3 bases are TGTGCCAGCAGCCCGGCCCTGCAGGGCACTGAAGCTTTCTTT.

The J gene is TRBJ1-1, the V gene TRBV6-5, with 7 bases matching TRBD1. Germline trimming cut 9 bases from V and 0 bases from J; bases unmatched to any gene: 10. Germline V gives CDR1 MNHEY, CDR2 SVGAGI. CDR3 length: 15 amino acids. CDR3 amino acids: CASTDSGGVNTEAFF. As DNA, the CDR3 is TGTGCCAGTACGGACTCAGGGGGGGTGAACACTGAAGCTTTCTTT.

The chain is built from TRBV2 and TRBJ2-1; 7 positions match TRBD2. This CDR3 is built from 15 residues. Germline V CDR1 and CDR2: SNHLY, FYNNEI. V dropped 5 bases and J dropped 5; count of bases not matched to a gene: 9. CDR3: CASSQRGLIDNEQFF. In DNA, the CDR3 is TGTGCCAGCAGTCAGCGGGGACTCATCGACAATGAGCAGTTCTTC.

The rearrangement links TRBV7-9 to TRBJ1-3; possibly TRBD1 for D (6 bases). Trimming cost V 4 bases and J 2 bases, with 12 bases left between them. Germline V CDR1 and CDR2: SEHNR, FQNEAQ (reference sequence). This CDR3 is 15 amino acids long. The CDR3 sequence: CASSSRGVPGNTIYF. The CDR3 DNA reads TGTGCCAGCAGCTCAAGGGGGGTCCCTGGAAACACCATATATTTT. Together with reference TRBV7-9 and TRBJ1-3, the CDR3 gives the full variable domain: DTGVSQNPRHKITKRGQNVTFRCDPISEHNRLYWYRQTLGQGPEFLTYFQNEAQLEKSRLLSDRFSAERPKGSFSTLEIQRTEQGDSAMYLCASSSRGVPGNTIYFGEGSWLTVV.

The rearrangement joins TRBV6-5 to TRBJ1-4; D not resolved. This CDR3 is 15 amino acids long. Germline CDR1 reads MNHEY; CDR2 reads SVGAGI. V lost 0 bases and J 1 base, leaving 6 bases between the germline ends. The CDR3 DNA reads TGTGCCAGCAGTTACTCGGGTCAAACTAATGAAAAACTGTTTTTT. Translated, it gives CASSYSGQTNEKLFF.

V usage is TRBV5-4 and J usage is TRBJ1-3; possible D gene TRBD1, 5 bases. Germline V CDR1 and CDR2: SGHNT, YYREEE (reference sequence). V shed 9 bases and J shed 0 bases, with 10 bases lying between them. The CDR3 is made up of 13 amino acids. CDR3 loop: CAITGDSGNTIYF. The DNA for the CDR3 is TGTGCCATAACGGGGGACTCTGGAAACACCATATATTTT. The full variable domain, in which reference TRBV5-4 and TRBJ1-3 provide the parts outside the CDR3, is ETGVTQSPTHLIKTRGQQVTLRCSSQSGHNTVSWYQQALGQGPQFIFQYYREEENGRGNFPPRFSGLQFPNYSSELNVNALELDDSALYLCAITGDSGNTIYFGEGSWLTVV.

This rearrangement joins TRBV18 to TRBJ1-1; D might be TRBD1 (6 bases). Trimming pared 3 bases from V and 4 bases from J, leaving 9 bases between. This CDR3 spans 13 amino acids. Looked up from germline, CDR1 is KGHSH and CDR2 is LQKENI. CDR3 in amino acids: CASSPTGLTEAFF. CDR3 DNA: TGTGCCAGCTCACCCACAGGGCTCACTGAAGCTTTCTTT.

This chain joins TRBV19 and TRBJ2-6; the D call may be TRBD1 or TRBD2 (5 bases each). Trimming cost V 2 bases and J 0 bases, with 11 bases left between them. CDR3 length: 17 residues. Per the germline V gene, CDR1 is LNHDA and CDR2 is SQIVND (reference sequence). As DNA, the CDR3 is TGTGCCAGTAGTATATGGGGGATAACCTCTGGGGCCAACGTCCTGACTTTC. It encodes CASSIWGITSGANVLTF.

This rearrangement joins TRBV28 to TRBJ2-7; 10 nucleotides agree with TRBD1. The CDR3 covers 15 residues. Germline V gene lookup returns CDR1 MDHEN and CDR2 SYDVKM. The V and J ends lost 6 bases and 4 bases, in that order; junction bases with no gene match: 9. CDR3 in DNA: TGTGCCAGCAGCCACCCCGGGACAGGGGTTTACGAGCAGTACTTC. This encodes CASSHPGTGVYEQYF. The full variable domain, rest sourced from reference TRBV28 and TRBJ2-7, is DVKVTQSSRYLVKRTGEKVFLECVQDMDHENMFWYRQDPGLGLRLIYFSYDVKMKEKGDIPEGYSVSREKKERFSLILESASTNQTSMYLCASSHPGTGVYEQYFGPGTRLTVT.

The chain is built from TRBV6-6 and TRBJ2-5; 8 positions match TRBD2. The CDR3 loop spans 13 amino acids. Germline V gene sequence: CDR1 MNHNY, CDR2 SVGAGI (reference sequence). V was clipped by 5 bases and J by 5 bases; unmatched bases: 4. The CDR3 DNA follows: TGTGCCAGCAGTAGCGGGGGAGTGGAGACCCAGTACTTC. Protein sequence: CASSSGGVETQYF.

V gene TRBV7-6 combines with J gene TRBJ2-5; 7 nucleotides agree with TRBD1. Germline assignment: CDR1 SGHVS and CDR2 FNYEAQ. The CDR3 covers 16 residues. V was pared by 1 base and J by 2 bases, with 7 bases of the junction left unmatched. The CDR3 here is CASSLEGTEIQETQYF. CDR3 nucleotides: TGTGCCAGCAGCTTAGAGGGGACAGAGATTCAAGAGACCCAGTACTTC. The complete variable domain, with remaining parts taken from reference TRBV7-6 and TRBJ2-5, reads GAGVSQSPRYKVTKRGQDVALRCDPISGHVSLYWYRQALGQGPEFLTYFNYEAQQDKSGLPNDRFSAERPEGSISTLTIQRTEQRDSAMYRCASSLEGTEIQETQYFGPGTRLLVL.

The rearrangement links TRBV28 to TRBJ2-7; 8 bases map to TRBD2. Germline loops: CDR1 MDHEN, CDR2 SYDVKM. V trimming: 7 bases; J trimming: 9 bases; junction bases outside the gene matches: 14. There are 14 residues in the CDR3. In DNA, the CDR3 is TGTGCCAGCACCCCTGCTAGCGGGTCTACGGGGCAGTACTTC. It translates to CASTPASGSTGQYF.